This note documents a single TCR beta chain sequence. This clone's antigen is unknown. No base quality values were provided; no much bigger clone lies one nucleotide off. Each collaborating institution followed its own protocols to collect whole blood in K2EDTA tubes. For TCRbeta analysis, collaborators shipped samples in one of three forms: frozen whole blood, isolated PBMCs, or DNA extracted from either of those sample types. The record originates from a study of blood T cell repertoires in COVID-19 (dated by TCRdb to about 2020). About the investigation overall: Samples covering the acute and convalescent phases of COVID-19 were provided by collaborators in the United States, Italy and Spain. The prospective study material was composed of cDNA or gDNA derived from T cells, B-cell-depleted T cells, or PBMCs. Deeply sampled blood TCRbeta repertoires from subjects exposed to, actively infected with, or recovered from COVID-19 were included in the dataset. The repertoires were released in a freely available public database intended as a resource for research on the immune response to SARS-CoV-2. Samples were obtained from the ongoing ImmuneRACE study (first 160 participants) and from about 1,300 subjects provided by 6 global collaborators. Sample metadata almost always included a de-identified subject ID, COVID-19 status, age in years and sex. Where available, HLA class I and class II types were obtained from metadata supplied by the sample provider rather than from assay-based typing.

TCRbeta CDR3 regions were amplified from genomic DNA by means of the immunoSEQ Assay, a bias-controlled multiplex PCR. The paper's data handling went like this. The number of nucleated cells in each sample was estimated by amplification of reference gene primers within the assay. To quantify the absolute abundance of each unique TCRbeta CDR3 rearrangement, sequence reads were collapsed and filtered. Productive Simpson clonality was computed per sample as the square root of Simpson's diversity index over productive rearrangements. Sourced from immuneACCESS, this table was stored by TCRdb with only in-frame sequences that have V and J called. A share of the clones is absent; for the studies checked, an unresolved V gene accounts for under half, and the remainder has no known explanation. Clonal size and the V and J genes are those of that table, whereas D and trimming came from the DNA. The sample table shows 110,000 or so clones, and approximately 81% are seen once. The ten largest clones add up to about 1.6% of the sample.

Points the paper makes about the study in general: How much clinical and demographic metadata was included differed by source and by participant, and the metadata was provided uncurated.

The sample taken for sequencing was peripheral blood. This receptor was taken from a middle-aged man with acute or convalescent COVID-19.

The nucleotide sequence reads as follows: TGTGCCAGCAGTTACTCAGGAGGGTTCGGAAACACCATATATTTT. It specifies CASSYSGGFGNTIYF. The receptor chain draws on TRBV6-5 and TRBJ1-3; confidence is insufficient to name the D gene. The CDR3 sequence holds 15 residues, the cysteine and phenylalanine included. Here the CDR3 DNA is all that survives: 45 bases in frame from base 1. The V and J ends are trimmed by 0 bases and 4 bases, leaving 10 bases between them. The germline V gene specifies MNHEY as CDR1 and SVGAGI as CDR2.